These T cell receptor beta chains were read from a single sample in a study of sequential checkpoint blockade in melanoma. Repertoires were generated with immunoSEQ multiplex PCR, while TCRdb's copy carries only in-frame clones and drops some. The repertoire holds 15,000 to 20,000 clones, roughly 70% seen once, with over 10% in the top ten. The input for sequencing was CD8+ T cells sorted from blood (inferred from file names), taken from a patient given nivolumab and ipilimumab in sequence. These TCRs come from a human donor with melanoma. The CDR3 runs from the conserved cysteine through the conserved F or W. The D gene is left open where the match is weak. Clone size is shown for a subset of rows, as once, few, many or a class of expanded clone.

CDR3 protein	CDR3 DNA	V gene	D gene	clone size	J gene
CASRGQGKSYEQYF	TGTGCCAGCAGGGGACAGGGTAAGAGCTACGAGCAGTACTTC	TRBV28	TRBD1	NA	TRBJ2-7
CASLRLAGALDTQYF	TGTGCCAGCCTTAGACTAGCGGGGGCCCTGGATACGCAGTATTTT	TRBV6-5	TRBD2	once	TRBJ2-3
CASSIVRVPYGYTF	TGTGCCAGTAGTATAGTCAGGGTGCCCTATGGCTACACCTTC	TRBV19	NA	once	TRBJ1-2
CASSRWGGVGLADTQYF	TGTGCCAGCAGCCGATGGGGCGGAGTTGGATTGGCAGATACGCAGTATTTT	TRBV7-3	NA	NA	TRBJ2-3
CASGTPHADTQYF	TGTGCCAGCGGGACTCCTCACGCAGATACGCAGTATTTT	TRBV27	NA	NA	TRBJ2-3
CASSEEFGGYGYTF	TGTGCCAGCAGTGAAGAGTTCGGGGGCTATGGCTACACCTTC	TRBV6-1	NA	NA	TRBJ1-2
CASSHGGGSNQPQHF	TGCGCCAGCAGTCACGGGGGGGGAAGCAATCAGCCCCAGCATTTT	TRBV5-1	NA	NA	TRBJ1-5
CASGFIHTDTQYF	TGTGCTAGTGGTTTCATACACACAGATACGCAGTATTTT	TRBV12-5	NA	once	TRBJ2-3
CASSITARSYEQYF	TGTGCCAGTAGTATAACAGCCCGATCCTACGAGCAGTACTTC	TRBV19	NA	NA	TRBJ2-7
CASSPLNPRLAEHYEQYF	TGTGCCAGCAGCCCACTAAACCCTAGACTAGCGGAGCACTACGAGCAGTACTTC	TRBV21-1	NA	NA	TRBJ2-7
CASSLNVRYYGYTF	TGTGCCAGCAGTTTAAACGTCCGGTACTATGGCTACACCTTC	TRBV27	NA	once	TRBJ1-2
CASTRTGSSYEQYF	TGTGCCAGCACCAGGACAGGGAGCTCCTACGAGCAGTACTTC	TRBV11-3	TRBD1	few	TRBJ2-7
CASRSNLAVPLEDTDTQYF	TGTGCCAGCAGGTCGAACCTAGCGGTGCCTTTGGAAGACACAGATACGCAGTATTTT	TRBV7-9	TRBD2	once	TRBJ2-3
CASSQDRDNYEQYF	TGCGCCAGCAGCCAAGACAGGGACAACTACGAGCAGTACTTC	TRBV4-3	NA	NA	TRBJ2-7
CASSSRESYEQYF	TGTGCCAGCAGCAGCAGGGAATCCTACGAGCAGTACTTC	TRBV7-9	NA	medium-sized	TRBJ2-7
CASSYGLAGAAEQYF	TGTGCCAGCAGCTACGGACTAGCGGGAGCCGCCGAGCAGTACTTC	TRBV11-2	TRBD2	NA	TRBJ2-7
CATHEGVRDTQYF	TGTGCCACCCACGAGGGGGTCCGGGATACGCAGTATTTT	TRBV15	NA	NA	TRBJ2-3